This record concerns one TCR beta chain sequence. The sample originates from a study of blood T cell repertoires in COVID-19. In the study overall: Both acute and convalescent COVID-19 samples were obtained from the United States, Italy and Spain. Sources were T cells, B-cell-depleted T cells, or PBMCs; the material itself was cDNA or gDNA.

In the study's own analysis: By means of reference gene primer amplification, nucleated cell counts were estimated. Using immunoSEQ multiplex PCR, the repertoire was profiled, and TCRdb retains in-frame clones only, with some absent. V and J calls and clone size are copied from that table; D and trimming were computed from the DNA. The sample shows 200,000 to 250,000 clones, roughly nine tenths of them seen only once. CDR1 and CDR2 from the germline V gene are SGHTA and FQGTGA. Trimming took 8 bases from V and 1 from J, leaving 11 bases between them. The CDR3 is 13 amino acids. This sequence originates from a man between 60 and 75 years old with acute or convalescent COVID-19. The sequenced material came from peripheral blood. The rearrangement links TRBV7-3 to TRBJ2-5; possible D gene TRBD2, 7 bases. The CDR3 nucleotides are TGTGCCAGCGGGAGGGGGGGCCAAGAGACCCAGTACTTC. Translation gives CASGRGGQETQYF.